Following are 13 T cell receptor beta chains from one sample sequenced in a study of shared clonotypes between healthy human individuals. Profiled with immunoSEQ multiplex PCR; TCRdb holds only in-frame clones, not every one. This sample yields over 1.5 million clones, of which under 99% are seen a single time; roughly 0.42% belongs to the top ten. Sequenced input: naive CD4+ T cells sorted from blood. Regarding subset: CD45RA+ positively selected. The origin of the receptors is a man aged 25 to 40 in good health.

The chain joins TRBV7-9 to TRBJ2-7; maybe TRBD1 (7 bases). From germline, CDR1 is SEHNR and CDR2 FQNEAQ (reference sequence). The V and J ends lost 8 bases and 3 bases respectively, with 17 bases between them. The CDR3 has 14 residues. CDR3 protein: CASRLAGGNYEQYF. DNA for the CDR3: TGTGCCAGCCGTCTCGCAGGGGGGAACTACGAGCAGTACTTC.

This clone was found a few times. The chain carries TRBV7-9 and TRBJ2-7, with 8 bases fitting TRBD1. The CDR3 extends over 12 amino acids. Losses at the gene ends were 7 bases for V and 5 bases for J; bases not matched to a gene: 4. Germline values: CDR1 SEHNR, CDR2 FQNEAQ (reference sequence). The CDR3 DNA follows: TGTGCCAGCACCAGGACAGGGCACGAGCAGTACTTC. Its protein is CASTRTGHEQYF.

The chain uses TRBV5-1 and TRBJ2-6, with 11 bases fitting TRBD2. The germline V gene encodes CDR1 SGHRS and CDR2 YFSETQ. CDR3 size: 17 residues. Trimming at V came to 6 bases and at J to 3 bases, leaving 8 bases not matched to a gene. CDR3 nucleotide sequence: TGCGCCAGCAACCTACTAGCGGGAGCCAGTGGGGCCAACGTCCTGACTTTC. This gives the protein CASNLLAGASGANVLTF.

About this clone itself: The same CDR3 is also encoded by other DNA sequences in this sample. The rearrangement uses TRBV5-1 and TRBJ2-1; D possibly corresponds to TRBD2 (6 bases). CDR1 and CDR2 from the germline V gene are SGHRS and YFSETQ. This CDR3 region has 12 residues. V shed 0 bases and J shed 8 bases, with 6 bases lying between them. CDR3 bases: TGCGCCAGCAGCTTGGCGGGAGATGAGCAGTTCTTC. Translation gives CASSLAGDEQFF.

The genes are TRBV7-2 and TRBJ2-2; D gene uncertain. Germline CDR1 is SGHTA and CDR2 is FQGNSA. V was pared by 1 base and J by 0 bases, with 12 bases between. The CDR3 is made up of 17 amino acids. The CDR3 region has the DNA TGTGCCAGCAGCTTAGTTGGCGGACGGACGAACACCGGGGAGCTGTTTTTT. It codes for CASSLVGGRTNTGELFF.

The chain carries TRBV10-3 and TRBJ2-7, with D perhaps matching TRBD2 (6 bases). Per the germline V gene, CDR1 is ENHRY and CDR2 is SYGVKD. This CDR3 region has 13 residues. Deletions cut 7 bases from V and 2 bases from J, with 12 bases between. The CDR3 coding sequence is TGTGCCATCACGGAGGGCCGTACCTACGAGCAGTACTTC. It specifies CAITEGRTYEQYF.

In this sample, this clone turned up once. CDR3 region: CAISESPTLNTQYF. The CDR3, as DNA: TGTGCCATCAGTGAGTCCCCCACTCTAAATACGCAGTATTTT. The gene calls are TRBV10-3 and TRBJ2-3, with D unclear. The V end lost 0 bases, the J end lost 7 bases, and 11 bases lay between the germline ends. Germline V gene sequence: CDR1 ENHRY, CDR2 SYGVKD. CDR3 length: 14 amino acids.

V is TRBV6-5 and J is TRBJ2-7, with D possibly being TRBD2 (6 bases). The CDR3 has 15 amino acids. Trimming left V 8 bases short and J 3 bases short, with 20 bases between. Looked up from germline, CDR1 is MNHEY and CDR2 is SVGAGI. Here the CDR3 reads CASADRGGKYYEQYF. The CDR3 DNA sequence: TGTGCCAGCGCCGACCGTGGGGGGAAATACTACGAGCAGTACTTC.

The gene calls are TRBV6-1 and TRBJ2-2; 7 nucleotides match TRBD2. V shed 7 bases and J 6 bases; nucleotides not matched to a gene: 8. The CDR3 is made up of 14 amino acids. The germline V gene encodes CDR1 MNHNS and CDR2 SASEGT. The CDR3 reads CASKAGVPSGELFF. The CDR3, as DNA: TGTGCCAGCAAGGCGGGAGTTCCATCCGGGGAGCTGTTTTTT.

V usage is TRBV20-1 and J usage is TRBJ2-1; D is uncertain. CDR3 length equals 11 residues. The germline gives CDR1 DFQATT, CDR2 SNEGSKA (reference sequence). With 5 bases removed from V and 5 bases from J, the gap between germline ends came to 7 bases. DNA of the CDR3: TGCAGTGCTCCGCGACACAATGAGCAGTTCTTC. It codes for CSAPRHNEQFF.

This rearrangement joins TRBV15 to TRBJ2-1; 8 nucleotides agree with TRBD2. The V gene end was trimmed by 0 bases and the J gene end by 7 bases; junction bases not matched to a gene: 5. Germline lookup yields CDR1 LNHNV and CDR2 YYDKDF (reference sequence). The length of the CDR3 is 15 residues. CDR3 loop: CATSRDRTSHNEQFF. The DNA of the CDR3 is TGTGCCACCAGCAGAGATCGGACTAGCCATAATGAGCAGTTCTTC.

The chain links TRBV19 to TRBJ2-7; 12 bases align to TRBD2. Germline assignment: CDR1 LNHDA and CDR2 SQIVND (reference sequence). The ends lost 4 bases at V and 4 bases at J; junction bases unmatched: 5. CDR3 length: 15 amino acids. CDR3 in amino acids: CASSNRLAGVYEQYF. In DNA, the CDR3 is TGTGCCAGTAGTAATCGACTAGCGGGAGTGTACGAGCAGTACTTC. Together with reference TRBV19 and TRBJ2-7, the CDR3 gives the full variable domain: DGGITQSPKYLFRKEGQNVTLSCEQNLNHDAMYWYRQDPGQGLRLIYYSQIVNDFQKGDIAEGYSVSREKKESFPLTVTSAQKNPTAFYLCASSNRLAGVYEQYFGPGTRLTVT.

The gene calls are TRBV27 and TRBJ2-3; D ambiguous. The V gene lost 4 bases and the J gene lost 8 bases, with 13 bases spanning the gap. The germline V gene encodes CDR1 MNHEY and CDR2 SMNVEV (reference sequence). The CDR3 extends over 13 amino acids. The CDR3 coding sequence is TGTGCCAGCAGTTCCCCTAGTATAGGTACGCAGTATTTT. It codes for CASSSPSIGTQYF.